One sample yielded the 22 T cell receptor beta chains listed below, sequenced in a study of OX40 agonist ivuxolimab in advanced cancers. TCRdb keeps only in-frame clones here, not all; method: immunoSEQ multiplex PCR. The sample lists over 150,000 clones, approximately 94% occurring once. Sample: CD4+ or CD8+ T cells sorted from blood, taken in a trial of the OX40 agonist ivuxolimab. The receptors were gathered from an adult with an advanced solid tumor such as melanoma, head and neck, liver or kidney cancer.

The gene calls are TRBV7-2 and TRBJ2-7; no reliable D call. V shed 4 bases and J shed 0 bases, with 10 bases lying between them. Germline CDR1 reads SGHTA; CDR2 reads FQGNSA. The CDR3 is 14 residues long. The CDR3 spells CASSSRVRSYEQYF. Written as DNA, the CDR3 is TGTGCCAGCAGCTCAAGGGTCCGCTCCTACGAGCAGTACTTC.

The chain is built from TRBV20-1 and TRBJ1-2, with D hard to call. V lost 7 bases to trimming and J lost 4 bases, with 7 bases between them. The CDR3 is 10 amino acids. Per germline, CDR1 DFQATT and CDR2 SNEGSKA (reference sequence). The CDR3 reads CSVTSYGYTF. CDR3 nucleotide sequence: TGCAGTGTGACCTCCTATGGCTACACCTTC.

CDR3 in amino acids: CASSFGTGGADGYTF. The CDR3 DNA sequence: TGTGCCAGCAGCTTTGGGACAGGGGGCGCGGATGGCTACACCTTC. This chain links TRBV5-6 with TRBJ1-2; TRBD1 matches 12 bases. The V gene end was trimmed by 2 bases and the J gene end by 6 bases; junction bases not matched to a gene: 5. This CDR3 has 15 amino acids. Germline CDR1 SGHDT, CDR2 YYEEEE.

This chain's CDR3 is CASSLTDLEEQYF. The CDR3 DNA follows: TGTGCCAGCAGCCTCACGGACCTGGAAGAGCAGTACTTC. The genes are TRBV9 and TRBJ2-7; no definite D call. This CDR3 is 13 amino acids long. The V gene's germline CDR1 is SGDLS and CDR2 YYNGEE. V gave up 4 bases and J gave up 7 bases, with 15 bases separating them.

V is TRBV14 and J is TRBJ2-7; D gene ambiguous. Germline CDR1 is SGHDN and CDR2 is FVKESK. V was cut by 0 bases and J by 1 base, with 7 bases left in between. This CDR3 is 14 amino acids long. CDR3 sequence reads: CASSQESTSYEQYF. CDR3 bases: TGTGCCAGCAGCCAAGAAAGTACATCCTACGAGCAGTACTTC.

The rearrangement joins TRBV7-3 to TRBJ2-2; 7 bases agree with TRBD2. The junction had 9 bases not matched to a gene; V was cut back by 5 bases and J by 0 bases. There are 17 residues in the CDR3. From germline, CDR1 is SGHTA and CDR2 FQGTGA. DNA for the CDR3: TGTGCCAGCAGCCCCCTTGGGAGGGGAACGAACACCGGGGAGCTGTTTTTT. Translation gives CASSPLGRGTNTGELFF.

This clone was counted only a few times. The chain has TRBV7-2 and TRBJ2-5, with 9 positions matching TRBD2. CDR1 is SGHTA and CDR2 is FQGNSA in the germline V gene. J lost 5 bases, V lost 4 bases, and 8 bases had no gene match. The CDR3 has 15 amino acids. The CDR3 region is CASSSNSGSWETQYF. CDR3 coding DNA: TGTGCCAGCAGCTCAAATAGCGGGAGTTGGGAGACCCAGTACTTC.

The chain carries TRBV18 and TRBJ1-1, with D tentatively TRBD1 (5 bases). Germline values: CDR1 KGHSH, CDR2 LQKENI. The CDR3 length is 13 residues. The V and J ends lost 6 bases and 4 bases respectively, with 12 bases between them. The CDR3 region has the DNA TGTGCCAGCTCCTCGGGGGTCGGCACTGAAGCTTTCTTT. This gives the protein CASSSGVGTEAFF.

CDR3 loop: CASKGPQRTEAFF. DNA for the CDR3: TGTGCCAGCAAAGGGCCTCAGAGGACTGAAGCTTTCTTT. This chain uses TRBV5-5 with TRBJ1-1; D unresolved. The CDR3 runs 13 residues. V was pared by 6 bases and J by 5 bases, with 14 bases between. Per the germline V gene, CDR1 is SGHKS and CDR2 is YYEKEE (reference sequence).

V and J are TRBV2 and TRBJ2-1; 10 positions agree with TRBD1. Unmatched junction bases numbered 2, after V lost 4 bases and J lost 2 bases. Germline V gives CDR1 SNHLY, CDR2 FYNNEI. The CDR3 spans 15 residues. The CDR3 region is CASSVDRGTYNEQFF. In nucleotides, the CDR3 is TGTGCCAGCAGTGTGGACAGGGGGACCTACAATGAGCAGTTCTTC.

V gene TRBV27 combines with J gene TRBJ1-1, with D perhaps matching TRBD1 (6 bases). The CDR3 length is 15 residues. The V and J ends lost 5 bases and 5 bases respectively, with 18 bases between them. The V gene's germline CDR1 is MNHEY and CDR2 SMNVEV (reference sequence). This CDR3 reads CASSPLGAYGTEAFF. As DNA, the CDR3 is TGTGCCAGCAGTCCCCTGGGGGCCTACGGTACTGAAGCTTTCTTT.

In this sample, this clone turned up once. V is TRBV11-2 and J is TRBJ2-5; D is perhaps TRBD2 (5 bases). CDR3 length equals 13 residues. Per the germline V gene, CDR1 is SGHAT and CDR2 is FQNNGV. V lost 4 bases and J lost 5, with 11 bases in between. In DNA form, the CDR3 reads TGTGCCAGCAGCTCTTCGGGCGGGGAGACCCAGTACTTC. It encodes CASSSSGGETQYF.

The rearrangement uses TRBV28 and TRBJ1-5; the D gene is possibly TRBD1 (6 bases). In germline, CDR1 is MDHEN, CDR2 SYDVKM. CDR3 length: 13 amino acids. Deletions cut 2 bases from V and 7 bases from J, with 9 bases between. The CDR3, as DNA: TGTGCCAGCAGTTTACACAGGGACCAGCCCCAGCATTTT. Its translation is CASSLHRDQPQHF.

The chain is built from TRBV6-1 and TRBJ1-4; tentative D call: TRBD1 (5 bases). Trimming left V 2 bases short and J 9 bases short, with 19 bases between. CDR3 length: 16 residues. Germline lookup yields CDR1 MNHNS and CDR2 SASEGT. In DNA form, the CDR3 reads TGTGCCAGCAGTGAACGCCGGGGGGGAGTAGGGCAAAAACTGTTTTTT. Encoded protein: CASSERRGGVGQKLFF.

Only one count was recorded for this clone. CDR3 nucleotides: TGCGCCAGCAGCTTGGTGGGGGGCGAGACCCAGTACTTC. Its protein product is CASSLVGGETQYF. The gene calls are TRBV5-1 and TRBJ2-5; D tentatively fits TRBD1 or TRBD2 (6 bases each). Per germline, CDR1 SGHRS and CDR2 YFSETQ. V lost 0 bases, J lost 5 bases, and 8 bases lay in between. The CDR3 consists of 13 residues.

V and J are TRBV7-2 and TRBJ2-7; 8 bases match TRBD2. From germline, CDR1 is SGHTA and CDR2 FQGNSA. Trimming cost V 1 base and J 1 base; bases outside gene matches: 3. The CDR3 spans 15 residues. CDR3 coding DNA: TGTGCCAGCAGCTTAGTGTTAGCGGGGTCCTACGAGCAGTACTTC. Translation gives CASSLVLAGSYEQYF.

In DNA form, the CDR3 reads TGTGCCAGTACCGCCCCGACAAGATCCAATGAAAAACTGTTTTTT. Encoded protein: CASTAPTRSNEKLFF. The rearrangement joins TRBV19 to TRBJ1-4; no clear D gene. V lost 7 bases, J lost 5 bases, and 17 bases lay in between. The CDR3 contains 15 residues. Germline assignment: CDR1 LNHDA and CDR2 SQIVND (reference sequence). Using reference TRBV19 and TRBJ1-4 for the parts outside the CDR3, the full variable domain is DGGITQSPKYLFRKEGQNVTLSCEQNLNHDAMYWYRQDPGQGLRLIYYSQIVNDFQKGDIAEGYSVSREKKESFPLTVTSAQKNPTAFYLCASTAPTRSNEKLFFGSGTQLSVL.

V and J are TRBV30 and TRBJ2-7, with unresolved D. This CDR3 contains 16 residues. The V gene lost 1 base and the J gene lost 0 bases, with 16 bases spanning the gap. Per germline, CDR1 GTSNPN and CDR2 SVGIG (reference sequence). The CDR3 nucleotides read TGTGCCTGGAGTGACCCCCTGCGGACGGTCTCCTACGAGCAGTACTTC. Protein: CAWSDPLRTVSYEQYF.

This chain joins TRBV27 and TRBJ2-7; 9 bases are shared with TRBD1. Per the germline V gene, CDR1 is MNHEY and CDR2 is SMNVEV (reference sequence). V lost 4 bases, J lost 6 bases, and 10 bases stayed unmatched. The CDR3 covers 15 residues. This chain's CDR3 is CASSSTGTGNFEQYF. DNA of the CDR3: TGTGCCAGCAGTTCCACCGGGACAGGGAACTTCGAGCAGTACTTC.

The CDR3 is CAAGPAVSSYEQYF. CDR3 sequence (DNA): TGTGCCGCTGGCCCAGCGGTGAGCTCCTACGAGCAGTACTTC. The J gene is TRBJ2-7, the V gene TRBV2; D perhaps matches TRBD2 (5 bases). The CDR3 has 14 amino acids. The germline gives CDR1 SNHLY, CDR2 FYNNEI. V lost 11 bases and J lost 0, with 17 bases in between. The entire variable domain, with the rest obtained from reference TRBV2 and TRBJ2-7, is as follows: EPEVTQTPSHQVTQMGQEVILRCVPISNHLYFYWYRQILGQKVEFLVSFYNNEISEKSEIFDDQFSVERPDGSNFTLKIRSTKLEDSAMYFCAAGPAVSSYEQYFGPGTRLTVT.

V is TRBV29-1 and J is TRBJ1-1, with 8 bases lining up with TRBD1. Germline V gene lookup returns CDR1 SQVTM and CDR2 ANQGSEA. This CDR3 comprises 14 residues. V shed 4 bases and J 5 bases; nucleotides not matched to a gene: 9. CDR3 residues: CSVAPLTGGTEAFF. The CDR3 nucleotides are TGCAGCGTTGCCCCTCTTACAGGGGGGACTGAAGCTTTCTTT.

This rearrangement joins TRBV5-6 to TRBJ1-5, with D uncertain. Germline-derived CDR1 and CDR2 are SGHDT and YYEEEE. There are 14 residues in the CDR3. V lost 4 bases and J 4 bases, leaving 12 bases between the germline ends. Here the CDR3 DNA reads TGTGCCAGCAGCGGGAGGCTGTCGAATCAGCCCCAGCATTTT. Its protein is CASSGRLSNQPQHF.